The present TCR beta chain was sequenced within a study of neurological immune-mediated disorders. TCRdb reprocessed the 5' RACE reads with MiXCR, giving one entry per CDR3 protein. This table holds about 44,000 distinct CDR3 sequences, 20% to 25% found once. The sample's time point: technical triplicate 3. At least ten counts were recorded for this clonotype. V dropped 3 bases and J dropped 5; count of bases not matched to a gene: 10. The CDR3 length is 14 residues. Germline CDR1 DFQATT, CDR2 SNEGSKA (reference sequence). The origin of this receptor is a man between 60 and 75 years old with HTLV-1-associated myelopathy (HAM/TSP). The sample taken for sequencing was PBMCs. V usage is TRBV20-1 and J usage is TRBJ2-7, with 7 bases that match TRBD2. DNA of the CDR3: TGCAGTGCTAGCCTTGGGGGGGGAGGCGACGAGCAGTACTTC. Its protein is CSASLGGGGDEQYF.